This record concerns one TCR beta chain sequence. Arm-PCR with iRepertoire HTBI primers amplified the CDR3 regions for these TCR beta libraries. In the study's own analysis: Overall, samples carried around 60 TRBV and 15 or so TRBJ segments. TCRdb recomputed calls from the multiplex PCR reads with MiXCR, one row per CDR3 protein. TCRdb, rather than the study authors, made the V and J calls. The sample consists of around 250,000 distinct CDR3 sequences, about 19% of them appearing once. This CDR3 is built from 17 residues. Trimming took 4 bases from V and 0 from J; bases not matched to a gene: 8. Germline loops: CDR1 DFQATT, CDR2 SNEGSKA (reference sequence). The time point denotes: newly diagnosed GD, antithyroid drugs for less than 3 months. RNA extracted from PBMCs served as the sequencing template. The record originates from a study of regulatory T cells in long-lasting Graves disease.

This specimen was peripheral blood mononuclear cells (PBMCs), taken at new diagnosis, from a patient treated with antithyroid drugs. This receptor was obtained from a female donor with Graves disease. This rearrangement joins TRBV20-1 to TRBJ2-3; 12 bases align to TRBD2. Here the CDR3 reads CSATSRTSGESTDTQYF. CDR3 DNA sequence: TGCAGTGCTACTTCCCGGACTAGCGGGGAAAGCACAGATACGCAGTATTTT.